This T cell receptor beta chain is drawn from a study of blood T cell repertoires in COVID-19. Study at large: Samples representing acute and convalescent COVID-19 were sourced from the United States, Italy and Spain. In each case, the material was cDNA or gDNA derived from T cells, B-cell-depleted T cells, or PBMCs.

This CDR3 has 15 residues. V was clipped by 5 bases and J by 2 bases, with 13 bases between them. CDR1 SGHTA and CDR2 FQGNSA come from the germline V gene. In the original processing: Quantification of nucleated cells was approximated via reference gene primer amplification. Clones were read by immunoSEQ multiplex PCR, and TCRdb kept only the in-frame ones, dropping some. The V and J calls and the clone size are those of that table, but D and trimming were determined from the DNA. The sample includes approximately 210,000 clones, around nine tenths of them seen just once. This clone was seen once. Sample: peripheral blood. The gene calls are TRBV7-2 and TRBJ2-1, with a possible D match to TRBD2 (5 bases). The source is a woman aged 40 to 55 who had recovered from COVID-19. The DNA for the CDR3 is TGTGCCAGCAGCCACGGGGAGAGGACCTACAATGAGCAGTTCTTC. It translates to CASSHGERTYNEQFF.